This is a list of T cell receptor beta chains from one sample in a study of radiotherapy plus CTLA-4 blockade in lung cancer. Some clones are missing from TCRdb's copy, which holds only in-frame ones; the method was immunoSEQ multiplex PCR. The profile shows 80,000 to 100,000 clones, approximately 85% of them singletons. Material: peripheral blood, obtained from a patient treated with radiotherapy plus ipilimumab. The receptors here all came from a human donor with non-small cell lung cancer who had a partial response to radiotherapy plus ipilimumab. Both conserved end residues are part of each CDR3. D genes are given only for firm matches. Size is stated for part of the rows, as once, few or many counts, or as a class when the clone is expanded.

cdr3_nt: TGTGCCAGTAGTCTGAGTCTAGCGGCCTACAATGAGCAGTTCTTC
cdr3_aa: CASSLSLAAYNEQFF
v_call: TRBV19
d_call: TRBD2
j_call: TRBJ2-1
clone_size: .

cdr3_nt: TGTGCCAGCAGCTTAGACGGGAGGAGGATAGGCGGGGAGCTGTTTTTT
cdr3_aa: CASSLDGRRIGGELFF
v_call: TRBV7-3
d_call: TRBD2
j_call: TRBJ2-2
clone_size: .

cdr3_nt: TGTGCCAGCAGCCCCGGCCCCCCAGGGTTTAACACTGAAGCTTTCTTT
cdr3_aa: CASSPGPPGFNTEAFF
v_call: TRBV13
d_call: .
j_call: TRBJ1-1
clone_size: .

cdr3_nt: TGTGCCACCAGCAGACCGGGACAGCAATTAAATGAAAAACTGTTTTTT
cdr3_aa: CATSRPGQQLNEKLFF
v_call: TRBV15
d_call: TRBD1
j_call: TRBJ1-4
clone_size: once

cdr3_nt: TGTGCCAGCAGCAACCCGGGACTAGCGGGAGGCCTTTCAGAGACCCAGTACTTC
cdr3_aa: CASSNPGLAGGLSETQYF
v_call: TRBV21-1
d_call: .
j_call: TRBJ2-5
clone_size: .

cdr3_nt: TGTGCCAGCTCGAACAATGAAGCTTTCTTT
cdr3_aa: CASSNNEAFF
v_call: TRBV18
d_call: .
j_call: TRBJ1-1
clone_size: .

cdr3_nt: TGTGCCAGTAGTATACTCGGGAGGGCCAACACCGGGGAGCTGTTTTTT
cdr3_aa: CASSILGRANTGELFF
v_call: TRBV19
d_call: TRBD2
j_call: TRBJ2-2
clone_size: .

cdr3_nt: TGTGCCAGCAGCTTGATAGGGCTAGCGGGGGGGGGTAATGAGCAGTTCTTC
cdr3_aa: CASSLIGLAGGGNEQFF
v_call: TRBV5-6
d_call: TRBD2
j_call: TRBJ2-1
clone_size: .

cdr3_nt: TGCGCCAGCAGCCCAGCGGGAGGTTACGAGCAGTACTTC
cdr3_aa: CASSPAGGYEQYF
v_call: TRBV5-1
d_call: TRBD2
j_call: TRBJ2-7
clone_size: .

cdr3_nt: TGTGCCATCAGTGGCGGGGGGAATGAGCAGTTCTTC
cdr3_aa: CAISGGGNEQFF
v_call: TRBV10-3
d_call: TRBD2
j_call: TRBJ2-1
clone_size: few

cdr3_nt: TGTGCCAGCAGCTTCCGGGACAGCTATGGCTACACCTTC
cdr3_aa: CASSFRDSYGYTF
v_call: TRBV7-2
d_call: TRBD1
j_call: TRBJ1-2
clone_size: .

cdr3_nt: TGTGCCAGCAGCTCCAGTTGGACAGGGGAGGGCTACACCTTC
cdr3_aa: CASSSSWTGEGYTF
v_call: TRBV7-3
d_call: TRBD1
j_call: TRBJ1-2
clone_size: .

cdr3_nt: TGCGCCAGCAGACTGCAGGGGGGTCACGAGCAGTTCTTC
cdr3_aa: CASRLQGGHEQFF
v_call: TRBV5-1
d_call: .
j_call: TRBJ2-1
clone_size: .

cdr3_nt: TGCGCCAGCAGCTTTATCCCGGGACAGCAAGAGACCCAGTACTTC
cdr3_aa: CASSFIPGQQETQYF
v_call: TRBV5-1
d_call: TRBD1
j_call: TRBJ2-5
clone_size: .

cdr3_nt: TGTGCCAGCAGCTTTCAGGGGTCGTCTGAAAAACTGTTTTTT
cdr3_aa: CASSFQGSSEKLFF
v_call: TRBV5-6
d_call: .
j_call: TRBJ1-4
clone_size: few

cdr3_nt: TGTGCCAGCAGCTTAGTATTAGGGGGCGACTATGGCTACACCTTC
cdr3_aa: CASSLVLGGDYGYTF
v_call: TRBV7-2
d_call: TRBD1
j_call: TRBJ1-2
clone_size: .

cdr3_nt: TGTGCCAGCAGTTCGATTTTCGTAGCGGGACACTCCTACAATGAGCAGTTCTTC
cdr3_aa: CASSSIFVAGHSYNEQFF
v_call: TRBV27
d_call: TRBD2
j_call: TRBJ2-1
clone_size: .